What follows are 6 T cell receptor beta chains derived from one specimen sequenced in a study of T cell repertoires in cytomegalovirus infection. A single record per CDR3 protein comes from TCRdb applying MiXCR to the reads. The top ten clones hold about 12% of a sample with 750,000 to 900,000 distinct CDR3 sequences, 25% to 35% of them seen once. The antigens these receptors bind are not known. Sequenced material: cultured CD8+ T cells from PBMCs, taken from culture after CMV antigen stimulation. These receptors were obtained from a human donor in good health (CMV status not recorded). Some clones in this sample may be carry-over from other donors' samples.

The chain carries TRBV7-9 and TRBJ2-2, with 8 bases matching TRBD1. The CDR3 has 16 amino acids. Germline values: CDR1 SEHNR, CDR2 FQNEAQ (reference sequence). V was pared by 4 bases and J by 6 bases, with 10 bases of the junction left unmatched. The CDR3 reads CASSYTTGVKAGELFF. The CDR3 DNA sequence: TGTGCCAGCAGCTACACGACAGGGGTCAAGGCCGGGGAGCTGTTTTTT.

Worth noting for this clonotype: One junction end disagrees with the germline gene, perhaps due to a read error. The chain carries TRBV12-3 or TRBV12-4 and TRBJ1-2; D is uncertain. The CDR3 has 13 residues. The CDR3 loop is CTSSPDAVKGYTF. CDR3 in DNA: TGTACCAGCAGCCCGGACGCGGTAAAAGGCTACACCTTC.

V is TRBV12-3 or TRBV12-4 and J is TRBJ1-5, with D unresolved. Trimming stripped 2 bases from V and 10 bases from J, with 12 bases between. The CDR3 length is 13 residues. Here the CDR3 DNA reads TGTGCCAGCAGTTTAATGATAGGGAGTCCCCAGCATTTT. Protein: CASSLMIGSPQHF.

The CDR3 sequence is CSAQIGGGPPPHEQYV. The CDR3 DNA reads TGCAGTGCTCAAATCGGGGGGGGTCCCCCCCCCCACGAGCAGTACGTC. The chain combines TRBV20-1 with TRBJ2-7; 8 nucleotides agree with TRBD2. The CDR3 runs to 16 residues. Germline CDR1 is DFQATT and CDR2 is SNEGSKA (reference sequence). V was clipped by 5 bases and J by 5 bases; unmatched bases: 17.

V is TRBV6-1 and J is TRBJ1-5; D is perhaps TRBD1 (5 bases). Trimming removed 10 bases from V and 4 bases from J, with 20 bases in between. Germline assignment: CDR1 MNHNS and CDR2 SASEGT. The CDR3 sequence is 15 residues long. The CDR3 DNA is TGTGCCACGCGGGAGGGGATCGGGAAAAATCAGCCCCAGCATTTT. Its translation is CATREGIGKNQPQHF.

This clonotype was observed many times. The chain employs TRBV7-6 and TRBJ2-3; D tentatively reads TRBD1 or TRBD2 (6 bases each). The CDR3 extends over 14 amino acids. V was shortened by 4 bases and J by 6 bases, with 14 bases between the two germline ends. In germline, CDR1 is SGHVS, CDR2 FNYEAQ. CDR3 protein: CASSSRGVVDTQYF. CDR3 DNA: TGTGCCAGCAGCTCTAGGGGGGTCGTGGATACGCAGTATTTT.